This TCR beta chain was retrieved from a study of cytomegalovirus exposure and HLA in healthy donors. General study findings and limits: Cytomegalovirus-associated status was assigned to approximately 160 TCR beta chains.

The CDR3 runs 15 residues. Germline-derived CDR1 and CDR2 are SGHTA and FQGNSA. Trimming removed 5 bases at V and 1 base at J, with 14 bases between. This clone was counted between two and nine times. Its target is not known. With 60 Vbeta and 13 Jbeta primers, the PCR was carried out. Clones were sequenced by immunoSEQ multiplex PCR, and TCRdb holds only the in-frame ones, with some missing. The table records 180,000 or so clones, more than 75% of them present only once. Sequencing was carried out using PBMCs. This receptor was identified in a woman aged 25 to 45 in good health and CMV-seropositive. The chain is built from TRBV7-2 and TRBJ2-5, with D possibly matching TRBD1 (6 bases). The CDR3 spells CASSLLGHSQETQYF. The CDR3 DNA reads as TGTGCCAGCAGCCTGCTGGGACATTCCCAAGAGACCCAGTACTTC.